A selection of T cell receptor beta chains follows, all from one sample in a study of blood T cell repertoires in COVID-19. Sequencing used immunoSEQ multiplex PCR; TCRdb keeps in-frame clones, though not all of them. The table lists some 200,000 clones, 70% to 90% of them singletons. The sequenced sample was peripheral blood. Every receptor here comes from a man in his sixties with active or convalescent COVID-19. CDR3s include the opening cysteine and the closing phenylalanine or tryptophan. The D gene is left open where the match is weak. Size is stated for part of the rows, as once, few or many counts, or as a class when the clone is expanded.

TRBJ1-2 TRBV11-2 TRBD1 . CASSTGGVYGYTF TGTGCCAGCAGTACAGGGGGCGTTTATGGCTACACCTTC
TRBJ2-5 TRBV18 TRBD1 . CASSPMTGAQETQYF TGTGCCAGCTCACCGATGACAGGGGCTCAAGAGACCCAGTACTTC
TRBJ2-6 TRBV5-1 TRBD1 few CASSIGTAAGANVLTF TGCGCCAGCAGCATCGGGACAGCCGCTGGGGCCAACGTCCTGACTTTC
TRBJ2-7 TRBV20-1 TRBD2 . CSASSSGGTYEQYF TGCAGTGCTAGTTCTAGCGGGGGGACCTACGAGCAGTACTTC
TRBJ2-2 TRBV6-6 TRBD2 . CASSYGSGVNTGELFF TGTGCCAGCAGTTACGGCAGCGGGGTGAACACCGGGGAGCTGTTTTTT
TRBJ1-1 TRBV5-1 TRBD1 . CASGETGEVNTEAFF TGCGCCAGCGGGGAGACAGGGGAAGTGAACACTGAAGCTTTCTTT
TRBJ1-3 TRBV6-1 . . CASSELGGPGNTIYF TGTGCCAGCAGTGAATTGGGGGGGCCTGGAAACACCATATATTTT
TRBJ1-1 TRBV3-1/TRBV3-2 . . CASSHPAGRDTEAFF TGTGCCAGCAGCCATCCGGCAGGGAGGGACACTGAAGCTTTCTTT
TRBJ2-7 TRBV4-1 TRBD1 . CASSREPGTGGNEQYF TGCGCCAGCAGCCGGGAACCCGGGACAGGGGGCAACGAGCAGTACTTC
TRBJ1-1 TRBV6-6 . . CASSYTGYTEAFF TGTGCCAGCAGTTACACAGGGTACACTGAAGCTTTCTTT
TRBJ1-2 TRBV2 TRBD1 . CASSEDRGRFGYTF TGTGCCAGCAGTGAGGACAGGGGGCGGTTTGGCTACACCTTC
TRBJ2-3 TRBV30 TRBD2 . CAWGLAGVDTQYF TGTGCCTGGGGACTAGCGGGGGTAGATACGCAGTATTTT
TRBJ1-6 TRBV5-5 TRBD1 . CASRPRNAGQDQPLHF TGTGCCAGCAGGCCCCGAAATGCGGGACAGGACCAACCCCTCCACTTT
TRBJ1-6 TRBV5-1 TRBD1 . CASSPGTGRSPLHF TGCGCCAGCAGCCCGGGGACAGGGAGATCACCCCTCCACTTT
TRBJ2-2 TRBV7-9 . . CASSTRGGELFF TGTGCCAGCAGCACGCGGGGCGGGGAGCTGTTTTTT
TRBJ2-3 TRBV29-1 TRBD2 . CSVDDRTSGVSDTQYF TGCAGCGTCGATGACCGGACTAGCGGGGTCTCAGATACGCAGTATTTT
TRBJ2-7 TRBV10-1 . . CASRPGQSYYEQYF TGCGCCAGCCGTCCGGGACAAAGCTACTACGAGCAGTACTTC
TRBJ2-7 TRBV2 TRBD2 . CASTGLVPYEQYF TGTGCCAGCACCGGACTAGTCCCCTACGAGCAGTACTTC
TRBJ1-5 TRBV19 TRBD1 . CASSIYAGGRDQPQHF TGTGCCAGTAGTATATACGCAGGGGGACGGGATCAGCCCCAGCATTTT
TRBJ2-1 TRBV30 TRBD2 few CAGTGTSGGGSGEQFF TGTGCCGGAACCGGGACTAGCGGGGGGGGTTCGGGTGAGCAGTTCTTC
TRBJ2-5 TRBV4-1 . . CASSLTSLGGETQYF TGCGCCAGCAGCTTGACTAGCCTAGGGGGAGAGACCCAGTACTTC
TRBJ1-2 TRBV30 TRBD1 few CAWRGTGGYGYTF TGTGCCTGGAGGGGGACAGGGGGCTATGGCTACACCTTC